This T cell receptor (beta chain) appears in the sequencing data of a study of regulatory T cells in long-lasting Graves disease (dated by TCRdb to about 2021). Study-wide context: In the newly diagnosed Graves' disease group, patients had been taking antithyroid drugs for less than 3 months. This study used TCR sequencing and RNA sequencing of peripheral blood to compare persistent Graves' disease patients against newly diagnosed Graves' disease patients. The study was conducted in China and was registered as a clinical trial. TCR sequencing covered around 13 persistent and roughly 20 newly diagnosed Graves' disease patients, around 35 samples in total. The research as a whole found: The authors noted that the small sample size was a limitation that may lower accuracy. Compared with newly diagnosed patients, patients with persistent Graves' disease had lower TCR Shannon entropy and fewer highly expanded clones, which suggests clonal expansion. Only the TCR beta chain was sequenced and analyzed. Persistent patients shared more public clonotypes among themselves (around 3,000) than newly diagnosed patients did (over 900). Preferential use of TRBV28, TRBJ1-2 and TRBJ2-5 was observed in persistent disease, whereas TRBV20-1 and TRBJ2-1 were favored in newly diagnosed disease. Peripheral blood alone was examined, since thyroid tissue, which constituted the primary lesion, could not be accessed.

A remark on this clonotype: What antigen it recognizes has not been identified. Base-call qualities are not available, and no considerably larger clone is one nucleotide away.

Libraries were prepared through multiplex PCR. The listed sequencing device is Illumina HiSeq 4000. CDR3 regions were amplified by Arm-PCR with iRepertoire HTBI primers to construct TCR beta libraries. Gel purification was performed on PCR products prior to sequencing. The authors' pipeline ran thus. Across samples, fewer than 70 TRBV and approximately 15 TRBJ segments were identified and used for gene usage analysis of CDR3 amino acid clonotypes. Filtered high-quality paired reads were merged into contigs using COPE and FqMerger. BLAST was used to align contigs to IMGT TRBV, TRBD and TRBJ reference genes, and CDR3 was defined according to IMGT. Clonotypes above 0.1% frequency were classified as highly expanded clones. Shannon entropy was used to measure repertoire diversity, and the Gini coefficient was used to measure V-J evenness. Public clonotypes were defined as clonotypes shared by more than one individual. The public reads were quality trimmed at Q25 with fastp and then assembled into clones with MiXCR by TCRdb, keeping productive beta chains. Entries that share a CDR3 protein sequence are merged under the most common genes and DNA. TCRdb, not the authors, supplied the V and J calls. The sample table contains about 240,000 distinct CDR3 sequences; only one count was recorded for just over 20% of them. The ten largest clones capture about 15% of the sample.

V is clipped by 6 bases and J by 0 bases, and the sequence between their germline boundaries is 15 bases long. There are 16 amino acids in the CDR3, from cysteine to phenylalanine inclusive. The sequence is cut down to CDR3 DNA, 48 bases in frame from base 1. CDR1 is given as SGHRS and CDR2 as YFSETQ, both from the germline V gene. Sample time point, as interpreted from the label and publication: newly diagnosed GD, antithyroid drugs for less than 3 months. RNA was extracted from PBMCs in TRIzol for both TCR sequencing and RNA sequencing. The diagnosis of Graves' disease was made according to American Thyroid Association guidelines. Patients were recruited from an endocrinology department in Xi'an, China. Each patient gave 7 to 9.5 milliliters of peripheral blood, collected in an EDTA anticoagulant tube. Ficoll Paque Plus density gradient separation was used to isolate PBMCs, and no additional T cell sorting was done. An Agilent 2100 Bioanalyzer and agarose gel were used to check RNA quality, and a NanoDrop 2000 was used to measure RNA concentration.

Material: peripheral blood mononuclear cells (PBMCs), obtained at new diagnosis, from a patient treated with antithyroid drugs. The V and J genes are TRBV5-1 and TRBJ2-2, with no reliable assignment of the D segment. This sequence originates from a female donor with Graves disease. At the DNA level, the sequence is TGCGCCAGCACCCATCAGCAAATCGCGAACACCGGGGAGCTGTTTTTT. This is translated as CASTHQQIANTGELFF.